This T cell receptor beta chain was profiled in a study of blood T cell repertoires in COVID-19. As for the study in general: Donors in the United States, Italy and Spain gave samples during acute or convalescent COVID-19.

As handled by the study authors: The authors estimated nucleated cell counts from reference gene primer amplification. Profiled with immunoSEQ multiplex PCR; TCRdb holds only in-frame clones, not every one. The V and J calls and clone size are taken from that table; D and trimming were inferred from the DNA. Among just under 250,000 clones listed, 75% to 90% were seen once. CDR1 is SGHAT and CDR2 is FQDESV in the germline V gene (reference sequence). The length of the CDR3 is 15 residues. Trimming cost V 3 bases and J 6 bases; bases outside gene matches: 3. This clone was recorded a few times. The sequenced sample consisted of peripheral blood. The chain combines TRBV11-1 with TRBJ1-6; 9 bases align to TRBD1. The source is a woman under 40 who had recovered from COVID-19. The CDR3 sequence: CASSFGTGPNSPLHF. CDR3 nucleotides: TGTGCCAGCAGCTTTGGGACAGGGCCTAATTCACCCCTCCACTTT.